Listed below are T cell receptor beta chains from one sample, sequenced in a study of T cells after yellow fever vaccination. MiXCR was run by TCRdb on the 5' RACE reads, yielding one entry per CDR3 protein. The sample holds around 260,000 distinct CDR3 sequences, about 5% seen once. The sample in question was CD4+ T cells sorted from PBMCs, obtained on the day of the yellow fever booster vaccination. These receptors were taken from a man younger than 30 who received the YFV17D yellow fever vaccine. Both conserved end residues are part of each CDR3. D genes are given only for firm matches. Size values are once, few and many counts, or a class for expanded clones, and some rows have none.

j_gene	v_gene	d_gene	abundance	CDR3aa	CDR3nt
TRBJ1-6	TRBV6-1	TRBD1	NA	CASSNPGTGRNSPLHF	TGTGCCAGCAGTAACCCCGGGACAGGGCGGAATTCACCCCTCCACTTT
TRBJ1-5	TRBV10-3	NA	many	CAISGAPDQPQHF	TGTGCCATCAGTGGAGCCCCTGATCAGCCCCAGCATTTT
TRBJ2-1	TRBV20-1	NA	many	CSASPRGAYNEQFF	TGCAGTGCATCCCCCCGGGGGGCGTACAATGAGCAGTTCTTC
TRBJ2-2	TRBV12-3/TRBV12-4	TRBD1	NA	CASSTGQVNTGELFF	TGTGCCAGCAGTACCGGACAGGTGAACACCGGGGAGCTGTTTTTT
TRBJ2-2	TRBV9	TRBD1	NA	CASSVVGDRRPGELFF	TGTGCCAGCAGCGTAGTAGGGGACAGGAGGCCCGGGGAGCTGTTTTTT
TRBJ2-4	TRBV4-3	TRBD1	many	CASSRGQGAFDIQYF	TGCGCCAGCAGCCGCGGACAGGGGGCGTTCGACATTCAGTACTTC
TRBJ1-2	TRBV24-1	NA	many	CATSDLDSRYGYTF	TGTGCCACCAGTGATCTCGACAGTCGCTATGGCTACACCTTC
TRBJ1-2	TRBV15	NA	NA	CATSITGNYGYTF	TGTGCCACCAGTATAACAGGGAACTATGGCTACACCTTC
TRBJ1-1	TRBV20-1	TRBD1	few	CSAGTGGAGTEAFF	TGCAGTGCCGGGACAGGGGGCGCGGGGACTGAAGCTTTCTTT
TRBJ1-1	TRBV3-1	NA	few	CASSQDLTQEAFF	TGTGCCAGCAGCCAAGATCTCACGCAAGAAGCTTTCTTT
TRBJ1-4	TRBV18	NA	NA	CASSPQAGGNHEKLFF	TGTGCCAGCTCACCACAAGCGGGAGGAAACCATGAAAAACTGTTTTTT
TRBJ1-2	TRBV9	TRBD1	few	CASSPRGQNQGGYTF	TGTGCCAGCAGCCCAAGGGGGCAAAACCAGGGAGGCTACACCTTC
TRBJ1-5	TRBV20-1	NA	NA	CSARLVIGGPQHF	TGCAGTGCTAGACTGGTAATTGGAGGGCCCCAGCATTTT
TRBJ2-3	TRBV20-1	TRBD2	NA	CSALAGGLDTQYF	TGCAGTGCCCTAGCGGGGGGGCTAGATACGCAGTATTTT
TRBJ2-3	TRBV7-2	NA	many	CASSLAPSTGWGADTQYF	TGTGCCAGCAGCTTAGCCCCCTCGACGGGGTGGGGCGCAGATACGCAGTATTTT
TRBJ2-5	TRBV28	NA	few	CASSPPPTQGTQYF	TGTGCCAGCAGTCCCCCTCCTACACAGGGGACCCAGTACTTC
TRBJ1-6	TRBV23-1	NA	few	CASSQSSKGGDYNSPLHF	TGCGCCAGCAGTCAATCATCGAAGGGGGGAGACTATAATTCACCCCTCCACTTT
TRBJ2-5	TRBV7-9	NA	few	CASSFGTNGETQYF	TGTGCCAGCAGCTTCGGGACCAATGGCGAGACCCAGTACTTC
TRBJ1-6	TRBV20-1	NA	few	CSGRGGFNSPLHF	TGCAGTGGGCGGGGGGGATTTAATTCACCCCTCCACTTT
TRBJ2-5	TRBV28	TRBD1	NA	CASSSMTGIAETQYF	TGTGCCAGCAGTTCGATGACAGGGATCGCAGAGACCCAGTACTTC
TRBJ2-3	TRBV4-1	NA	NA	CASSQFTSVADTQYF	TGCGCCAGCAGCCAATTTACCAGTGTAGCTGATACGCAGTATTTT
TRBJ1-4	TRBV5-1	NA	many	CASSLDRGWGEKLFF	TGCGCCAGCAGCTTGGATCGGGGTTGGGGTGAAAAACTGTTTTTT
TRBJ1-1	TRBV18	TRBD1	NA	CASSLAGQGVSEAFF	TGTGCCAGCTCACTCGCCGGACAGGGAGTGTCAGAAGCTTTCTTT
TRBJ1-2	TRBV12-3/TRBV12-4	TRBD1	few	CASSRGQGAGYGYTF	TGTGCCAGCAGCCGGGGACAGGGGGCGGGATATGGCTACACCTTC
TRBJ1-5	TRBV9	TRBD1	many	CASNRQGWANQPQHF	TGTGCCAGCAACCGACAGGGGTGGGCCAATCAGCCCCAGCATTTT
TRBJ2-1	TRBV9	TRBD2	few	CASSVGGGAYNEQFF	TGTGCCAGCAGCGTAGGCGGGGGGGCCTACAATGAGCAGTTCTTC
TRBJ2-1	TRBV6-1	TRBD2	many	CASSRGGLAGVAYNEQFF	TGTGCCAGCAGCCGTGGGGGACTAGCGGGGGTGGCCTACAATGAGCAGTTCTTC
TRBJ2-5	TRBV2	TRBD2	NA	CASVRWDGGQETQYF	TGTGCCAGCGTTCGGTGGGACGGGGGGCAAGAGACCCAGTACTTC
TRBJ2-7	TRBV1	NA	many	CTSSQDNQGRSYEQYF	TGCACCAGCAGCCAAGATAACCAGGGGCGCTCCTACGAGCAGTACTTC
TRBJ1-6	TRBV12-3/TRBV12-4	NA	few	CASSSGYSPLHF	TGTGCCAGCAGTTCAGGGTATTCACCCCTCCACTTT
TRBJ1-1	TRBV20-1	NA	NA	CSARDMGLNTEAFF	TGCAGTGCTAGAGATATGGGCCTGAACACTGAAGCTTTCTTT
TRBJ1-3	TRBV4-1	TRBD1	few	CASSQAGTGGGNTIYF	TGCGCCAGCAGCCAAGCCGGGACAGGGGGAGGAAACACCATATATTTT
TRBJ2-7	TRBV25-1	TRBD1	few	CASSEAGQGINEQYF	TGTGCCAGCAGTGAAGCGGGACAGGGTATCAACGAGCAGTACTTC
TRBJ1-6	TRBV5-1	NA	few	CASSLADSAPLHF	TGCGCCAGCAGCTTGGCCGACTCGGCGCCCCTCCACTTT
TRBJ1-2	TRBV25-1	NA	few	CASSDRRGYTF	TGTGCCAGCAGTGACAGGAGGGGCTACACCTTC